Each of the 21 T cell receptor beta chains below was sequenced from the same sample in a study of regulatory T cells in long-lasting Graves disease. Time point reported: newly diagnosed GD, antithyroid drugs for less than 3 months. Extracted PBMC RNA gave rise to the TCR library. Sequencing libraries for TCR beta were prepared with iRepertoire HTBI primers and Arm-PCR of CDR3 regions. Via MiXCR, TCRdb re-called the multiplex PCR reads, giving one row per CDR3 protein. The data contain roughly 610,000 distinct CDR3 sequences, about 16% of them singletons. These same records also appear under a second study, on T cells in Graves' hyperthyroidism and ophthalmopathy.

The sequencing here drew on peripheral blood mononuclear cells (PBMCs), taken at new diagnosis, from a patient treated with antithyroid drugs. The origin of the receptors is a man between 18 and 29 years old with Graves disease.

The chain uses TRBV20-1 and TRBJ2-5; D is uncertain. V was clipped by 1 base and J by 6 bases, with 15 bases between them. Looked up from germline, CDR1 is DFQATT and CDR2 is SNEGSKA (reference sequence). The CDR3 loop spans 14 amino acids. The CDR3 loop is CSARGSLPVKTQYF. CDR3 DNA sequence: TGCAGTGCTAGAGGGAGTCTCCCGGTTAAGACCCAGTACTTC.

At least ten counts were recorded for this clonotype. The chain has TRBV27 and TRBJ2-7; 9 bases line up with TRBD1. The CDR3 loop spans 15 amino acids. Germline CDR1 is MNHEY and CDR2 is SMNVEV (reference sequence). The trim removed 6 bases at V and 5 bases at J, leaving 11 bases unmatched. CDR3 in amino acids: CASRGPGQGPDEQYF. The CDR3 coding sequence is TGTGCCAGCAGGGGGCCGGGACAGGGTCCTGACGAGCAGTACTTC.

The chain couples TRBV5-5 to TRBJ2-7; 8 positions agree with TRBD1. From germline, CDR1 is SGHKS and CDR2 YYEKEE (reference sequence). V shed 4 bases, J shed 0 bases, and the junction held 6 bases outside the gene matches. The CDR3 extends over 15 amino acids. This CDR3 reads CASSGWTGPSYEQYF. The CDR3 region has the DNA TGTGCCAGCAGCGGGTGGACAGGGCCCTCCTACGAGCAGTACTTC.

This clonotype was observed a handful of times. The chain employs TRBV6-5 and TRBJ1-1; D not certain. Germline CDR1 reads MNHEY; CDR2 reads SVGAGI. The CDR3 sequence is 15 residues long. The V end lost 0 bases, the J end lost 0 bases, and 8 bases lay between the germline ends. CDR3 coding DNA: TGTGCCAGCAGTTACTCGGCAGACTTGAACACTGAAGCTTTCTTT. Encoded protein: CASSYSADLNTEAFF.

V usage is TRBV20-1 and J usage is TRBJ2-7; maybe TRBD1 (5 bases). Germline V gene sequence: CDR1 DFQATT, CDR2 SNEGSKA (reference sequence). This CDR3 has 14 residues. V was cut by 0 bases and J by 1 base, with 10 bases left in between. DNA of the CDR3: TGCAGTGCTAGAGAGGACCAGGGTTCCTACGAGCAGTACTTC. Residues: CSAREDQGSYEQYF.

This clonotype was found a few times. The V call is TRBV6-1, the J call TRBJ1-5; 9 nucleotides agree with TRBD1. After removal of 6 bases from V and 6 bases from J, the junction contained 9 bases not matched to a gene. This CDR3 comprises 15 residues. From germline, CDR1 is MNHNS and CDR2 SASEGT. DNA of the CDR3: TGTGCCAGCAGGATCGGACAGGGGTCAAGTCAGCCCCAGCATTTT. It encodes CASRIGQGSSQPQHF.

V is TRBV7-9 and J is TRBJ2-7; a weak D match, TRBD1 (5 bases). The germline V gene encodes CDR1 SEHNR and CDR2 FQNEAQ (reference sequence). CDR3 length: 12 residues. Trimming left V 5 bases short and J 6 bases short, with 11 bases between. The CDR3 is CASSQTGGEQYF. The CDR3 DNA follows: TGTGCCAGCAGCCAAACAGGTGGCGAGCAGTACTTC.

Ten or more counts support this clonotype. The chain joins TRBV2 to TRBJ1-1, with unresolved D. The CDR3 is made up of 12 amino acids. The ends were cut back, 6 bases at V and 4 bases at J, with 9 bases in the middle. The germline gives CDR1 SNHLY, CDR2 FYNNEI. The DNA of the CDR3 is TGTGCCAGCAGCTTCGGACCCACTGAAGCTTTCTTT. This sequence encodes CASSFGPTEAFF.

This clonotype was recorded at least ten times. V is TRBV20-1 and J is TRBJ2-5; the D is unclear. The CDR3 has 12 amino acids. Trimming shortened V by 0 bases and J by 4 bases, and 6 bases separated the two germline ends. Germline CDR1 is DFQATT and CDR2 is SNEGSKA (reference sequence). CDR3 nucleotides: TGCAGTGCTAGAGAATACGGAGAGACCCAGTACTTC. It codes for CSAREYGETQYF.

In this sample, this clonotype turned up a few times. The chain is built from TRBV9 and TRBJ2-2, with D possibly TRBD2 on 5 matching bases. V lost 3 bases and J lost 5, with 17 bases in between. This CDR3 is 16 amino acids long. The germline V gene has CDR1 SGDLS and CDR2 YYNGEE. Written as DNA, the CDR3 is TGTGCCAGCAGCGCCTTGACCGGGATTAAAACCGGGGAGCTGTTTTTT. This translates into CASSALTGIKTGELFF.

At least ten counts were recorded for this clonotype. The rearrangement uses TRBV11-2 and TRBJ2-3; D gene unclear. Per the germline V gene, CDR1 is SGHAT and CDR2 is FQNNGV. Trimming left V 5 bases short and J 5 bases short, with 14 bases between. The CDR3 has 14 residues. The CDR3 DNA follows: TGTGCCAGCAGCCCCGTGGCTAGTGGAGATACGCAGTATTTT. This codes for CASSPVASGDTQYF.

This clonotype was seen many times. The chain couples TRBV5-1 to TRBJ2-3, with D possibly matching TRBD1 (6 bases). This CDR3 is 14 amino acids long. Germline CDR1 reads SGHRS; CDR2 reads YFSETQ. V shed 5 bases and J shed 2 bases, with 12 bases lying between them. CDR3 sequence (DNA): TGCGCCAGCAGTTTGACAGGAGTCACAGATACGCAGTATTTT. Protein product: CASSLTGVTDTQYF.

This clonotype showed up many times. This CDR3 reads CASRPPRMRGSRGNTIYF. Written as DNA, the CDR3 is TGTGCCAGCAGGCCACCGAGAATGCGGGGTTCGAGAGGAAACACCATATATTTT. The V and J genes are TRBV28 and TRBJ1-3; no clear D. The CDR3 contains 18 residues. Per the germline V gene, CDR1 is MDHEN and CDR2 is SYDVKM. The V and J ends lost 6 bases and 4 bases respectively, with 25 bases between them.

This clonotype occurred many times. The gene calls are TRBV18 and TRBJ1-4; D remains ambiguous. This CDR3 contains 15 residues. Trimming took off 0 bases at V and 3 bases at J, with 8 bases between the two ends. CDR1 KGHSH and CDR2 LQKENI come from the germline V gene. CDR3 in amino acids: CASSPPSLANEKLFF. CDR3 coding DNA: TGTGCCAGCTCACCACCCAGCCTAGCTAATGAAAAACTGTTTTTT.

This clonotype was observed a few times. V usage is TRBV28 and J usage is TRBJ1-4, with 11 positions matching TRBD1. CDR3 length: 17 residues. Trimming at V came to 3 bases and at J to 10 bases, leaving 13 bases not matched to a gene. CDR1 and CDR2 from the germline V gene are MDHEN and SYDVKM. CDR3 loop: CASSFWTGGEGEGKLFF. In DNA form, the CDR3 reads TGTGCCAGCAGTTTTTGGACAGGGGGCGAAGGAGAGGGAAAACTGTTTTTT.

The table lists this clonotype with many counts. The gene calls are TRBV2 and TRBJ1-5, with a possible D match to TRBD1 (5 bases). The CDR3 runs to 16 residues. CDR1 is SNHLY, CDR2 FYNNEI, per germline. V dropped 6 bases and J dropped 3 bases, with 18 bases sitting between them. CDR3 amino acids: CASSFSGGTLNQPQHF. CDR3 nucleotide sequence: TGTGCCAGCAGCTTCTCGGGGGGGACCCTCAATCAGCCCCAGCATTTT.

There are many counts of this clonotype. The chain is built from TRBV27 and TRBJ2-1, with 11 bases lining up with TRBD2. Per germline, CDR1 MNHEY and CDR2 SMNVEV (reference sequence). J lost 7 bases, V lost 10 bases, and 9 bases had no gene match. The CDR3 loop spans 14 amino acids. The CDR3 sequence: CATFAGLAANEQFF. In DNA form, the CDR3 reads TGTGCCACCTTCGCGGGACTAGCGGCGAATGAGCAGTTCTTC.

This clonotype turned up a few times. A far larger clone differs by one base, so this is likely a read error. The rearrangement links TRBV27 to TRBJ2-3, with TRBD2 matching 13 bases. Judging by the DNA end, TRBJ2-1 fits better; the J call may be wrong. The CDR3 has 14 residues. Per germline, CDR1 MNHEY and CDR2 SMNVEV (reference sequence). CDR3 region: CTSGTSGTHNEQFF. The CDR3 DNA reads TGTACCAGCGGGACTAGCGGGACCCACAATGAGCAGTTCTTC.

The chain combines TRBV27 with TRBJ1-2; tentative D call: TRBD1 (5 bases). This CDR3 is 15 amino acids long. V was clipped by 5 bases and J by 0 bases, with 13 bases between them. The germline gives CDR1 MNHEY, CDR2 SMNVEV (reference sequence). In nucleotides, the CDR3 is TGTGCCAGCAGTATTTCGACAGCAGCTAACTATGGCTACACCTTC. Translated, it gives CASSISTAANYGYTF.

This clonotype has only a few counts. The chain joins TRBV6-1 to TRBJ2-1; weak D call: TRBD2 (6 bases). The CDR3 length is 16 residues. Per the germline V gene, CDR1 is MNHNS and CDR2 is SASEGT. V was clipped by 8 bases and J by 5 bases, with 22 bases between them. The CDR3 nucleotides read TGTGCCAGCTGGGCCCCCGGGACTCCGACGAACAATGAGCAGTTCTTC. As protein: CASWAPGTPTNNEQFF.

V and J are TRBV20-1 and TRBJ1-1; D remains unclear. CDR1 and CDR2 from the germline V gene are DFQATT and SNEGSKA (reference sequence). The CDR3 sequence is 13 residues long. The ends were cut back, 1 base at V and 6 bases at J, with 12 bases in the middle. The CDR3 nucleotides are TGCAGTGCTAGAGGAACAAGTAGGCCTGAAGCTTTCTTT. It yields the protein CSARGTSRPEAFF.